Below are 27 T cell receptor beta chains sequenced from a single sample in a study of cytomegalovirus exposure and HLA in healthy donors. The PCR employed 60 Vbeta primers together with 13 Jbeta primers. The method was immunoSEQ multiplex PCR; TCRdb's version includes in-frame clones alone and lacks a portion of them. The sample consists of 92,000 or so clones, approximately 69% of them appearing once. The specimen was PBMCs. The receptors derive from a woman in her 50s in good health and CMV-seropositive.

V gene TRBV5-4 combines with J gene TRBJ1-1; D uncertain. The CDR3 is 15 amino acids. With 0 bases removed from V and 1 base from J, the gap between germline ends came to 10 bases. The germline V gene has CDR1 SGHNT and CDR2 YYREEE (reference sequence). The CDR3 DNA reads TGTGCCAGCAGCTTGGGGGCGGGTGGGAACACTGAAGCTTTCTTT. Translated: CASSLGAGGNTEAFF.

The V gene is TRBV11-1, the J gene TRBJ2-1; the D is unclear. V lost 1 base and J lost 7, with 8 bases in between. Looked up from germline, CDR1 is SGHAT and CDR2 is FQDESV (reference sequence). The CDR3 is 13 amino acids. CDR3 protein: CASSLVSLNEQFF. For the CDR3, the DNA is TGTGCCAGCAGCTTAGTTTCCTTAAATGAGCAGTTCTTC.

The chain recombines TRBV27 with TRBJ2-3, with 13 positions matching TRBD2. There are 17 residues in the CDR3. V was pared by 3 bases and J by 4 bases, with 7 bases of the junction left unmatched. Germline CDR1 and CDR2: MNHEY and SMNVEV (reference sequence). CDR3 in amino acids: CASSLVSTSGGADTQYF. In nucleotides, the CDR3 is TGTGCCAGCAGTTTGGTCTCAACTAGCGGGGGGGCAGATACGCAGTATTTT.

The rearrangement joins TRBV6-5 to TRBJ2-7; 10 nucleotides line up with TRBD1. The CDR3 spans 15 residues. The V segment lost 5 bases and the J segment 2 bases; nucleotides outside the gene matches: 6. The germline V gene encodes CDR1 MNHEY and CDR2 SVGAGI. CDR3 loop: CASSAGTGETYEQYF. In DNA form, the CDR3 reads TGTGCCAGCAGTGCCGGGACAGGGGAAACCTACGAGCAGTACTTC.

There are a few counts of this clone. This chain joins TRBV5-6 and TRBJ2-6, with a possible D match to TRBD2 (6 bases). The CDR3 spans 19 residues. Germline V gives CDR1 SGHDT, CDR2 YYEEEE. V lost 0 bases, J lost 1 base, and 17 bases lay in between. The CDR3 DNA follows: TGTGCCAGCAGCTTGGCTTCGGGGGACCATGTTTCTGGGGCCAACGTCCTGACTTTC. Translated: CASSLASGDHVSGANVLTF.

The chain links TRBV7-9 to TRBJ2-3; the match to TRBD1 covers 9 bases. The germline CDR1 and CDR2 sequences are SEHNR and FQNEAQ (reference sequence). The V segment lost 5 bases and the J segment 1 base; nucleotides outside the gene matches: 4. The CDR3 is 15 residues long. The DNA of the CDR3 is TGTGCCAGCAGCGCATACAGGGGGCGCACAGATACGCAGTATTTT. Protein: CASSAYRGRTDTQYF.

The chain recombines TRBV6-1 with TRBJ1-4; tentative D call: TRBD1 (5 bases). The germline V gene has CDR1 MNHNS and CDR2 SASEGT. Deletions cut 5 bases from V and 7 bases from J, with 14 bases between. The length of the CDR3 is 14 residues. The CDR3 is CASSQGRRGEKLFF. The CDR3 coding sequence is TGTGCCAGCAGTCAGGGACGGCGGGGTGAAAAACTGTTTTTT.

The chain joins TRBV7-9 to TRBJ2-3; the match to TRBD2 covers 7 bases. Germline V lookup: CDR1 SEHNR, CDR2 FQNEAQ (reference sequence). V lost 4 bases to trimming and J lost 2 bases; unmatched junction nucleotides: 9. CDR3 length equals 16 residues. CDR3 amino acids: CASSYSLGGDTDTQYF. The CDR3, as DNA: TGTGCCAGCAGCTATAGCTTGGGGGGGGACACAGATACGCAGTATTTT. Supplemented by reference TRBV7-9 and TRBJ2-3, the full variable domain reads DTGVSQNPRHKITKRGQNVTFRCDPISEHNRLYWYRQTLGQGPEFLTYFQNEAQLEKSRLLSDRFSAERPKGSFSTLEIQRTEQGDSAMYLCASSYSLGGDTDTQYFGPGTRLTVL.

This clone came up once. This chain connects TRBV2 to TRBJ1-6, with 7 nucleotides matching TRBD1. Germline CDR1 and CDR2: SNHLY and FYNNEI. Unmatched junction bases numbered 11, after V lost 6 bases and J lost 0 bases. The CDR3 is made up of 18 amino acids. This CDR3 reads CASSTPGQMASYNSPLHF. Written as DNA, the CDR3 is TGTGCCAGCAGCACCCCGGGACAGATGGCCTCCTATAATTCACCCCTCCACTTT.

This clone appeared a few times. The gene calls are TRBV10-3 and TRBJ1-1; perhaps TRBD1 as D (5 bases). The CDR3 extends over 15 amino acids. Germline V CDR1 and CDR2: ENHRY, SYGVKD. V shed 5 bases and J shed 11 bases, with 24 bases lying between them. CDR3 protein: CAISPADRGVRMAFF. CDR3 coding DNA: TGTGCCATCAGTCCCGCGGACCGGGGGGTAAGGATGGCTTTCTTT.

The CDR3 loop is CASSLQGFDGNTIYF. CDR3 DNA: TGTGCCAGCAGCCTACAGGGGTTCGACGGAAACACCATATATTTT. The V and J genes are TRBV7-2 and TRBJ1-3; 7 bases agree with TRBD1. The germline gives CDR1 SGHTA, CDR2 FQGNSA. Losses at the gene ends were 5 bases for V and 4 bases for J; bases not matched to a gene: 8. The CDR3 is 15 amino acids.

This clone was detected ten times or more. The chain links TRBV27 to TRBJ1-1; D may be TRBD1 (6 bases). Germline CDR1 reads MNHEY; CDR2 reads SMNVEV (reference sequence). The V gene lost 2 bases and the J gene lost 8 bases, with 12 bases spanning the gap. The CDR3 length is 13 residues. CDR3 amino acids: CASSLDRDREAFF. DNA of the CDR3: TGTGCCAGCAGTTTAGACAGAGACAGGGAAGCTTTCTTT.

This clone came up a few times. The rearrangement joins TRBV2 to TRBJ1-4; a possible D gene is TRBD1 (6 bases). This CDR3 comprises 14 residues. V gave up 4 bases and J gave up 7 bases, with 13 bases separating them. Per germline, CDR1 SNHLY and CDR2 FYNNEI. CDR3: CASSATGWGEKLFF. CDR3 bases: TGTGCCAGCAGTGCGACAGGTTGGGGTGAAAAACTGTTTTTT.

In regard to this clone: A read error likely explains this, since a far larger clone differs by one base. The sample carries other DNA sequences with the same CDR3. The chain employs TRBV10-2 and TRBJ2-7, with 10 bases matching TRBD2. Germline V gives CDR1 WSHSY, CDR2 SAAADI. The CDR3 sequence is 16 residues long. For the CDR3, the DNA is TGCGCCAGCAGTGAGTTCCAGCGGGGGGGCTCGGACGAGCAGTATTTC. Encoded protein: CASSEFQRGGSDEQYF.

This clone appeared a few times. This CDR3 is CASSPGRGGLGEQYF. CDR3 nucleotides: TGTGCCAGCAGCCCGGGGAGGGGAGGATTGGGCGAGCAGTACTTC. The V and J genes are TRBV2 and TRBJ2-7; TRBD2 agrees at 7 bases. With 6 bases clipped from V and 6 bases from J, the junction kept 14 bases outside the gene matches. CDR3 length: 15 amino acids. Germline-derived CDR1 and CDR2 are SNHLY and FYNNEI.

The J gene is TRBJ2-1, the V gene TRBV28, with D tentatively TRBD1 (6 bases). V was pared by 4 bases and J by 8 bases, with 15 bases between. The CDR3 is made up of 14 amino acids. Germline loops: CDR1 MDHEN, CDR2 SYDVKM. In nucleotides, the CDR3 is TGTGCCAGCAGTTCACATGGGACAAGCCATGAGCAGTTCTTC. It codes for CASSSHGTSHEQFF.

This clone was detected only once. The rearrangement links TRBV7-6 to TRBJ2-5; TRBD2 is a possible D gene (6 bases). V gave up 1 base and J gave up 1 base, with 10 bases separating them. This CDR3 is 15 amino acids long. Germline-derived CDR1 and CDR2 are SGHVS and FNYEAQ. The CDR3 region has the DNA TGTGCCAGCAGCTTAGTAGCGGAACTCCAAGAGACCCAGTACTTC. It translates to CASSLVAELQETQYF. The full variable domain, with the rest looked up from reference TRBV7-6 and TRBJ2-5, is GAGVSQSPRYKVTKRGQDVALRCDPISGHVSLYWYRQALGQGPEFLTYFNYEAQQDKSGLPNDRFSAERPEGSISTLTIQRTEQRDSAMYRCASSLVAELQETQYFGPGTRLLVL.

The V call is TRBV5-1, the J call TRBJ1-1, with TRBD1 matching 10 bases. V lost 2 bases to trimming and J lost 3 bases; unmatched junction nucleotides: 7. Germline CDR1 reads SGHRS; CDR2 reads YFSETQ. CDR3 size: 16 residues. CDR3 region: CASSLGTGAGDTEAFF. The CDR3, as DNA: TGCGCCAGCAGCTTAGGGACAGGGGCGGGGGACACTGAAGCTTTCTTT.

The chain uses TRBV5-8 and TRBJ1-6; D is ambiguous. CDR1 is SGHTS, CDR2 YDEGEE, per germline. Between the trimmed V and J ends, which lost 4 bases and 11 bases, there was a span of 7 bases. The CDR3 loop spans 11 amino acids. The CDR3 DNA reads as TGTGCCAGCAGCCCAGGAACACCCCTCCACTTT. Its protein product is CASSPGTPLHF.

On this clone: A read error may account for a junction end that differs from germline. The chain links TRBV2 to TRBJ1-5; 7 nucleotides align to TRBD1. The length of the CDR3 is 13 residues. Germline V CDR1 and CDR2: SNHLY, FYNNEI. This CDR3 is CASTSDRKNREGF. The CDR3 DNA reads TGTGCCAGCACGTCGGACAGGAAGAATCGAGAAGGGTTT.

The chain is built from TRBV7-3 and TRBJ2-2, with D maybe TRBD1 (6 bases). With 5 bases removed from V and 1 base from J, the gap between germline ends came to 11 bases. This CDR3 region has 15 residues. Germline loops: CDR1 SGHTA, CDR2 FQGTGA. CDR3 nucleotides: TGTGCCAGCAGCCGGGACACCTGGAACACCGGGGAGCTGTTTTTT. Amino acids: CASSRDTWNTGELFF.

This chain connects TRBV28 to TRBJ2-1; 12 bases are shared with TRBD2. The trim removed 6 bases at V and 8 bases at J, leaving 20 bases unmatched. This CDR3 region has 19 residues. Germline CDR1 reads MDHEN; CDR2 reads SYDVKM. The CDR3: CASSTETPGTSGLRDEQFF. The CDR3 DNA is TGTGCCAGCAGCACCGAAACCCCCGGGACTAGCGGGCTACGGGATGAGCAGTTCTTC.

The chain uses TRBV19 and TRBJ1-6; TRBD1 aligns across 9 bases. This CDR3 spans 14 amino acids. The V and J ends lost 6 bases and 5 bases, in that order; junction bases with no gene match: 2. CDR1 is LNHDA and CDR2 is SQIVND in the germline V gene (reference sequence). Here the CDR3 reads CASSRTGDNSPLHF. Written as DNA, the CDR3 is TGTGCCAGTAGCAGGACAGGGGATAATTCACCCCTCCACTTT.

The chain recombines TRBV27 with TRBJ1-1; 11 bases are shared with TRBD1. Germline CDR1 MNHEY, CDR2 SMNVEV (reference sequence). The CDR3 has 15 amino acids. The V and J ends lost 4 bases and 9 bases, in that order; junction bases with no gene match: 10. CDR3: CASSSLGQGATQAFF. CDR3 bases: TGTGCCAGCAGTTCGCTTGGACAGGGGGCCACCCAAGCTTTCTTT.

This clone was seen a handful of times. The chain has TRBV6-1 and TRBJ1-3; D call uncertain. V dropped 3 bases and J dropped 0 bases, with 12 bases sitting between them. Germline CDR1 MNHNS, CDR2 SASEGT. CDR3 length equals 16 residues. CDR3: CASSDAGNPSGNTIYF. In DNA, the CDR3 is TGTGCCAGCAGTGATGCGGGGAACCCCTCTGGAAACACCATATATTTT.

CDR3 nucleotide sequence: TGTGCCAGCAGCCCCAGGACAGCCGCCGAGACAAATGAAAAACTGTTTTTT. It yields the protein CASSPRTAAETNEKLFF. V usage is TRBV7-8 and J usage is TRBJ1-4, with TRBD1 as a possible D gene (6 bases). Germline loops: CDR1 SGHVS, CDR2 FQNEAQ. The CDR3 covers 17 residues. Trimming stripped 5 bases from V and 5 bases from J, with 21 bases between.

Turning to this clone: The junction departs from germline at one end; a sequencing error may be responsible. The chain uses TRBV5-1 and TRBJ1-2; D uncertain. CDR1 is SGHRS, CDR2 YFSETQ, per germline. The CDR3 is made up of 14 amino acids. The CDR3 DNA reads as TGCGCCAGCAGCTTGGCCCCCCCCGGATACAGCATGATGTTC. Translated: CASSLAPPGYSMMF.